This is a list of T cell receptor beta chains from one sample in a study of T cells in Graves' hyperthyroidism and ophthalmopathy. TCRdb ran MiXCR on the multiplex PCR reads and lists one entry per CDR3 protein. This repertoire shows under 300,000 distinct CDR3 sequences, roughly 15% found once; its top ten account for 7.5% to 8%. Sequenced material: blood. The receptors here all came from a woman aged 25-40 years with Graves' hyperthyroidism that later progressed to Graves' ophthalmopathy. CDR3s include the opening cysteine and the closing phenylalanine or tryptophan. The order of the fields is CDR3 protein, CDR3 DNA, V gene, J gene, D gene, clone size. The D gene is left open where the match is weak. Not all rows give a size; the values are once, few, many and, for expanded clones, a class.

CDR3: CASSVAISGLELNEQFF
DNA: TGTGCCAGCTCAGTCGCGATTTCGGGACTAGAACTCAATGAGCAGTTCTTC
V: TRBV18
J: TRBJ2-1
D: TRBD2
size: many

CDR3: CASTPSVVQETQYF
DNA: TGTGCCAGCACCCCTAGCGTAGTGCAAGAGACCCAGTACTTC
V: TRBV3-2
J: TRBJ2-5
D: -
size: few

CDR3: CATSDFGGEQFF
DNA: TGTGCCACCAGTGATTTCGGAGGTGAGCAGTTCTTC
V: TRBV24-1
J: TRBJ2-1
D: -
size: -

CDR3: CAWGRTSGYTF
DNA: TGTGCCTGGGGAAGGACCAGCGGCTACACCTTC
V: TRBV30
J: TRBJ1-2
D: -
size: many

CDR3: CANSLKGGGSGRYNEQFF
DNA: TGTGCCAACAGCTTAAAAGGCGGGGGTAGCGGGAGGTACAATGAGCAGTTCTTC
V: TRBV7-3
J: TRBJ2-1
D: TRBD2
size: many

CDR3: CASSLTGTDLLNTEAFF
DNA: TGTGCCAGCAGCTTAACCGGGACAGACCTACTTAACACTGAAGCTTTCTTT
V: TRBV7-3
J: TRBJ1-1
D: TRBD1
size: many

CDR3: CASGLAGGVGNEQFF
DNA: TGTGCCAGCGGACTCGCAGGGGGAGTAGGGAATGAGCAGTTCTTC
V: TRBV5-6
J: TRBJ2-1
D: TRBD1
size: many

CDR3: CSAREPTDRGNTEAFF
DNA: TGCAGTGCTAGAGAACCGACCGACAGGGGGAACACTGAAGCTTTCTTT
V: TRBV20-1
J: TRBJ1-1
D: TRBD1
size: -

CDR3: CASSALAGGYEQYF
DNA: TGTGCCAGCAGCGCTCTAGCGGGAGGATACGAGCAGTACTTC
V: TRBV4-2
J: TRBJ2-7
D: TRBD2
size: -

CDR3: CASRRSGAGNTIYF
DNA: TGTGCCAGCAGGCGCTCGGGGGCAGGAAACACCATATATTTT
V: TRBV6-1
J: TRBJ1-3
D: -
size: -

CDR3: CAARGHNTGELFF
DNA: TGTGCCGCCCGGGGACACAACACCGGGGAGCTGTTTTTT
V: TRBV2
J: TRBJ2-2
D: -
size: few

CDR3: CASSTGQVGNTIYF
DNA: TGTGCCAGCAGCACGGGACAAGTTGGAAACACCATATATTTT
V: TRBV6-1
J: TRBJ1-3
D: -
size: many

CDR3: CASSYRQVGYEQYF
DNA: TGTGCCAGCAGTTACCGACAGGTGGGGTACGAGCAGTACTTC
V: TRBV6-6
J: TRBJ2-7
D: -
size: many

CDR3: CASSFSDGGTEAFF
DNA: TGTGCCAGCAGCTTTTCCGACGGGGGTACTGAAGCTTTCTTT
V: TRBV7-6
J: TRBJ1-1
D: -
size: many

CDR3: CASGNRVGEQYF
DNA: TGTGCCAGCGGCAACAGGGTCGGCGAGCAGTACTTC
V: TRBV12-3/TRBV12-4
J: TRBJ2-7
D: -
size: many

CDR3: CASSYAGVSYGYTF
DNA: TGTGCCAGCAGTTACGCCGGGGTTAGTTATGGCTACACCTTC
V: TRBV6-5
J: TRBJ1-2
D: -
size: many

CDR3: CSTTAGDHSYNEQFF
DNA: TGCAGCACAACCGCGGGAGACCACTCCTACAATGAGCAGTTCTTC
V: TRBV20-1
J: TRBJ2-1
D: TRBD2
size: many

CDR3: CASRTQYEQYF
DNA: TGTGCCAGCAGGACTCAATACGAGCAGTACTTC
V: TRBV28
J: TRBJ2-7
D: -
size: many

CDR3: CASSPSPVGEQYF
DNA: TGTGCCAGCAGCCCGAGCCCCGTGGGGGAGCAGTACTTC
V: TRBV5-4
J: TRBJ2-7
D: -
size: many

CDR3: CANSQRGTSGAREQFF
DNA: TGTGCCAACAGCCAAAGGGGTACTAGCGGTGCGAGAGAGCAGTTCTTC
V: TRBV7-8
J: TRBJ2-1
D: TRBD2
size: many

CDR3: CSAAGRRNTDTQYF
DNA: TGCAGTGCGGCCGGGAGAAGGAACACAGATACGCAGTATTTT
V: TRBV20-1
J: TRBJ2-3
D: -
size: many

CDR3: CASGLGLAGGDTQYF
DNA: TGTGCCAGCGGGTTGGGACTAGCGGGAGGGGATACGCAGTATTTT
V: TRBV2
J: TRBJ2-3
D: TRBD2
size: -

CDR3: CASSPILAGGLTNEQFF
DNA: TGTGCCAGCAGCCCCATCCTAGCGGGAGGGCTTACAAATGAGCAGTTCTTC
V: TRBV7-6
J: TRBJ2-1
D: TRBD2
size: many

CDR3: CASRTAFGTGELDEQFF
DNA: TGTGCCAGTAGAACAGCATTCGGGACAGGGGAGCTAGATGAGCAGTTCTTC
V: TRBV19
J: TRBJ2-1
D: TRBD1
size: -

CDR3: CASSEGGTTYKRSPLHF
DNA: TGCGCCAGCAGTGAGGGTGGGACTACCTACAAGCGTTCACCCCTCCACTTT
V: TRBV10-1
J: TRBJ1-6
D: -
size: few

CDR3: CASSLNEGNSYEQYF
DNA: TGTGCCAGCAGCTTAAATGAGGGAAACTCCTACGAGCAGTACTTC
V: TRBV7-9
J: TRBJ2-7
D: -
size: many

CDR3: CASSPTRGANTGELFF
DNA: TGTGCCAGCAGCCCAACACGTGGGGCAAACACCGGGGAGCTGTTTTTT
V: TRBV11-2
J: TRBJ2-2
D: -
size: -

CDR3: CASSLNSGGRPEAFF
DNA: TGTGCCAGCAGTCTCAATTCGGGGGGGCGCCCTGAAGCTTTCTTT
V: TRBV7-2
J: TRBJ1-1
D: -
size: -

CDR3: CASSQYGGLNGYGYTF
DNA: TGTGCCAGCAGCCAATATGGGGGGTTAAACGGCTATGGCTACACCTTC
V: TRBV3-1
J: TRBJ1-2
D: -
size: -

CDR3: CASSSYNSGPASNEQFF
DNA: TGTGCCAGCAGCTCTTACAATAGCGGGCCCGCGTCCAATGAGCAGTTCTTC
V: TRBV27
J: TRBJ2-1
D: TRBD2
size: -

CDR3: CASSIFPSGAYNEQFF
DNA: TGTGCCAGTAGTATTTTTCCTAGCGGGGCGTACAATGAGCAGTTCTTC
V: TRBV19
J: TRBJ2-1
D: TRBD2
size: -

CDR3: CASSTDGGSQPQHF
DNA: TGTGCCAGCAGTACCGATGGGGGCTCCCAGCCCCAGCATTTT
V: TRBV7-9
J: TRBJ1-5
D: -
size: many

CDR3: CASSGGGNNQPQHF
DNA: TGTGCCAGCAGTGGGGGGGGCAATAATCAGCCCCAGCATTTT
V: TRBV7-2
J: TRBJ1-5
D: -
size: many

CDR3: CASSEDAGNTEAFF
DNA: TGTGCCAGCAGTGAAGACGCAGGGAACACTGAAGCTTTCTTT
V: TRBV6-1
J: TRBJ1-1
D: -
size: many

CDR3: CASRPGTASYEQYF
DNA: TGTGCCAGCAGACCCGGGACTGCATCCTACGAGCAGTACTTC
V: TRBV14
J: TRBJ2-7
D: -
size: -

CDR3: CASSAEEVQETQYF
DNA: TGTGCCAGCAGTGCCGAGGAAGTTCAAGAGACCCAGTACTTC
V: TRBV6-1
J: TRBJ2-5
D: -
size: -

CDR3: CASSLEGTSGSLQETQYF
DNA: TGTGCCAGCAGCTTAGAGGGGACTAGCGGGTCGCTACAAGAGACCCAGTACTTC
V: TRBV7-2
J: TRBJ2-5
D: TRBD2
size: many

CDR3: CATSRELAGGYEQYF
DNA: TGTGCCACCAGCAGAGAACTAGCGGGAGGGTACGAGCAGTACTTC
V: TRBV15
J: TRBJ2-7
D: TRBD2
size: few

CDR3: CASSSQSGATYNEQFF
DNA: TGTGCCAGCAGCTCCCAGTCGGGTGCTACCTACAATGAGCAGTTCTTC
V: TRBV5-5
J: TRBJ2-1
D: -
size: many

CDR3: CASSQNRDRGRETQYF
DNA: TGTGCCAGCAGCCAGAACCGGGACAGGGGGCGAGAGACCCAGTACTTC
V: TRBV7-8
J: TRBJ2-5
D: TRBD1
size: many

CDR3: CATSDLSRDTRYF
DNA: TGTGCCACCAGTGATTTGTCTAGGGACACGAGGTACTTC
V: TRBV24-1
J: TRBJ2-7
D: -
size: -

CDR3: CSARGLGYTF
DNA: TGCAGTGCCAGGGGGCTTGGCTACACCTTC
V: TRBV20-1
J: TRBJ1-2
D: TRBD1
size: many

CDR3: CATHSTSGNNEQFF
DNA: TGTGCCACCCATTCAACTAGCGGGAACAATGAGCAGTTCTTC
V: TRBV7-9
J: TRBJ2-1
D: TRBD2
size: many

CDR3: CSARGLAGRNEQFF
DNA: TGCAGTGCTAGAGGACTAGCGGGACGCAATGAGCAGTTCTTC
V: TRBV20-1
J: TRBJ2-1
D: TRBD2
size: -

CDR3: CAWTGRGHEKLFF
DNA: TGTGCCTGGACCGGACGGGGCCATGAAAAACTGTTTTTT
V: TRBV30
J: TRBJ1-4
D: -
size: many

CDR3: CASSTTNEQYF
DNA: TGTGCCAGCAGTACCACTAACGAGCAGTACTTC
V: TRBV6-2/TRBV6-3
J: TRBJ2-7
D: -
size: few

CDR3: CASSTGGDTEAFF
DNA: TGTGCCAGTAGTACCGGGGGTGACACTGAAGCTTTCTTT
V: TRBV19
J: TRBJ1-1
D: -
size: -

CDR3: CASTKGAGRSSGNTIYF
DNA: TGTGCCAGCACAAAGGGGGCAGGGAGAAGCTCTGGAAACACCATATATTTT
V: TRBV6-2/TRBV6-3
J: TRBJ1-3
D: TRBD1
size: -

CDR3: CSAVGQGEAFF
DNA: TGCAGTGCAGTGGGACAGGGAGAAGCTTTCTTT
V: TRBV20-1
J: TRBJ1-1
D: TRBD1
size: -

CDR3: CAIARTVNQPQHF
DNA: TGTGCCATCGCTAGGACGGTTAATCAGCCCCAGCATTTT
V: TRBV10-3
J: TRBJ1-5
D: -
size: many

CDR3: CASRPDRVYSGNTIYF
DNA: TGTGCCAGTCGTCCTGACAGGGTCTACTCTGGAAACACCATATATTTT
V: TRBV19
J: TRBJ1-3
D: TRBD1
size: few

CDR3: CASSQEAGAGDETQYF
DNA: TGCGCCAGCAGCCAAGAAGCCGGAGCCGGCGATGAGACCCAGTACTTC
V: TRBV4-3
J: TRBJ2-5
D: -
size: -

CDR3: CASSPGLAGVSRKNEQFF
DNA: TGTGCCAGCAGCCCCGGACTAGCGGGAGTATCTCGTAAGAATGAGCAGTTCTTC
V: TRBV6-1
J: TRBJ2-1
D: TRBD2
size: many